Listed here are 25 T cell receptor beta chains from one sample, sequenced in a study of human T cells and chemical hapten exposure. Time point specified: pre-sensitization, week 0. Noted treatment: therapeutic diphenylcyclopropenone sensitization with weekly scalp DPC. In TCRdb, the RACE reads were re-called with MiXCR into one record per CDR3 protein. The data hold about 51,000 distinct CDR3 sequences, with 8.5% to 10% observed a single time. The sequencing here drew on whole blood, taken in connection with sensitization to the hapten diphenylcyclopropenone (DPC). Every receptor here comes from a woman between 40 and 55 years old with alopecia areata. Some clones in this sample may be carry-over from other donors' samples.

The chain couples TRBV12-3 or TRBV12-4 to TRBJ1-3, with D possibly matching TRBD1 (5 bases). The CDR3 totals 13 residues. Trimming stripped 7 bases from V and 4 bases from J, with 11 bases between. CDR3 sequence (DNA): TGTGCCAGCAACAGAGAGGGGGGAAACACCATATATTTT. This codes for CASNREGGNTIYF.

This clonotype was observed many times. The chain uses TRBV20-1 and TRBJ2-1; TRBD2 aligns across 13 bases. The V and J ends lost 7 bases and 5 bases, in that order; junction bases with no gene match: 2. This CDR3 is 13 amino acids long. Germline V lookup: CDR1 DFQATT, CDR2 SNEGSKA (reference sequence). CDR3 DNA: TGCAGTGAGGGACTAGCGGGGAACAATGAGCAGTTCTTC. It codes for CSEGLAGNNEQFF.

Ten or more counts support this clonotype. CDR3 DNA: TGTGCCAGCAGGGTTGCCGGGATGGAGACCCAGTACTTC. Protein sequence: CASRVAGMETQYF. The V call is TRBV28, the J call TRBJ2-5; weak D call: TRBD2 (5 bases). From germline, CDR1 is MDHEN and CDR2 SYDVKM. The CDR3 totals 13 residues. V dropped 6 bases and J dropped 5 bases, with 13 bases sitting between them. The variable domain in full, with the rest retrieved from reference TRBV28 and TRBJ2-5, is DVKVTQSSRYLVKRTGEKVFLECVQDMDHENMFWYRQDPGLGLRLIYFSYDVKMKEKGDIPEGYSVSREKKERFSLILESASTNQTSMYLCASRVAGMETQYFGPGTRLLVL.

The gene calls are TRBV3-1 and TRBJ1-2; 7 bases fit TRBD1. Trimming removed 4 bases from V and 0 bases from J; junction bases left unmatched: 5. The germline V gene encodes CDR1 LGHDT and CDR2 YNNKEL (reference sequence). CDR3 length equals 15 residues. CDR3 DNA: TGTGCCAGCAGCCCGGGGACAGTTACTAACTATGGCTACACCTTC. Protein sequence: CASSPGTVTNYGYTF. Looking up the rest from reference TRBV3-1 and TRBJ1-2 gives the full variable domain: DTAVSQTPKYLVTQMGNDKSIKCEQNLGHDTMYWYKQDSKKFLKIMFSYNNKELIINETVPNRFSPKSPDKAHLNLHINSLELGDSAVYFCASSPGTVTNYGYTFGSGTRLTVV.

This clonotype has only a few counts. V and J are TRBV4-1 and TRBJ1-4; D not resolved. Trimming stripped 1 base from V and 4 bases from J, with 13 bases between. The CDR3 has 16 amino acids. CDR1 and CDR2 from the germline V gene are MGHRA and YSYEKL. The CDR3 spells CASSQGWTVNNEKLFF. The CDR3 nucleotides are TGCGCCAGCAGCCAAGGGTGGACCGTTAATAATGAAAAACTGTTTTTT.

This clonotype was counted at least ten times. The chain uses TRBV5-1 and TRBJ2-7, with a weak D call TRBD1 (5 bases). The CDR3 is 13 residues long. Germline V gene data show CDR1 as SGHRS and CDR2 as YFSETQ. V lost 4 bases, J lost 2 bases, and 10 bases lay in between. CDR3 region: CASSPDRAYEQYF. CDR3 bases: TGCGCCAGCAGCCCAGACAGAGCCTACGAGCAGTACTTC.

This clonotype was observed many times. The rearrangement uses TRBV20-1 and TRBJ2-5; 7 nucleotides line up with TRBD2. V shed 6 bases, J shed 7 bases, and the junction held 8 bases outside the gene matches. Germline CDR1 DFQATT, CDR2 SNEGSKA (reference sequence). The CDR3 length is 12 residues. CDR3 protein: CSATTSRVTQYF. The CDR3 DNA reads TGCAGTGCAACGACTAGCAGGGTGACCCAGTACTTC.

This clonotype was detected many times. The chain employs TRBV19 and TRBJ2-7; 11 bases agree with TRBD1. The CDR3 covers 15 residues. Trimming cost V 7 bases and J 3 bases; bases outside gene matches: 8. CDR1 LNHDA and CDR2 SQIVND come from the germline V gene (reference sequence). CDR3 bases: TGTGCCAGTACCATTTCCGGGACAGGGGGCTACGAGCAGTACTTC. Translation gives CASTISGTGGYEQYF.

This clonotype was picked up many times. The gene calls are TRBV5-4 and TRBJ1-2; 10 bases agree with TRBD1. Per germline, CDR1 SGHNT and CDR2 YYREEE (reference sequence). With 0 bases clipped from V and 7 bases from J, the junction kept 3 bases outside the gene matches. The CDR3 sequence is 14 residues long. CDR3 bases: TGTGCCAGCAGCTTGGGACAGGGGGCTGTTGGCTACACCTTC. Protein product: CASSLGQGAVGYTF.

This chain uses TRBV7-2 with TRBJ2-7; D is unresolved. Germline CDR1 and CDR2: SGHTA and FQGNSA. The ends were cut back, 0 bases at V and 0 bases at J, with 3 bases in the middle. The length of the CDR3 is 13 residues. CDR3 bases: TGTGCCAGCAGCTTAGCGTACTCCTACGAGCAGTACTTC. As protein: CASSLAYSYEQYF.

This clonotype has ten or more counts. The chain joins TRBV3-1 to TRBJ2-1, with D perhaps being TRBD1 or TRBD2 (6 bases each). The CDR3 length is 16 residues. Germline-derived CDR1 and CDR2 are LGHDT and YNNKEL (reference sequence). V lost 5 bases and J lost 2, with 16 bases in between. The CDR3 sequence is CASSSQLRGPYNEQFF. The CDR3 nucleotides are TGTGCCAGCAGCTCCCAGCTTCGGGGGCCCTACAATGAGCAGTTCTTC.

This clonotype was picked up a small number of times. V gene TRBV2 combines with J gene TRBJ1-2; no reliable D call. Germline V gives CDR1 SNHLY, CDR2 FYNNEI. V was clipped by 7 bases and J by 4 bases, with 7 bases between them. The CDR3 spans 11 residues. The CDR3 spells CASTGVYGYTF. In nucleotides, the CDR3 is TGTGCCAGCACCGGGGTCTATGGCTACACCTTC.

The chain is built from TRBV7-6 and TRBJ2-7; D gene uncertain. Trimming left V 0 bases short and J 6 bases short, with 9 bases between. This CDR3 contains 13 residues. CDR1 is SGHVS, CDR2 FNYEAQ, per germline. The CDR3 nucleotides read TGTGCCAGCAGCTTAGCGGCAGGATCCGAGCAGTACTTC. Its translation: CASSLAAGSEQYF.

This clonotype came up many times. J is TRBJ2-1 and V is TRBV7-6; TRBD2 matches 10 bases. CDR1 and CDR2 (germline): SGHVS, FNYEAQ. J lost 5 bases, V lost 5 bases, and 3 bases had no gene match. The CDR3 totals 14 residues. As DNA, the CDR3 is TGTGCCAGCAGCCGACTAGCGGGTAACAATGAGCAGTTCTTC. Its translation is CASSRLAGNNEQFF.

The V call is TRBV12-3 or TRBV12-4, the J call TRBJ2-7; D gene unclear. This CDR3 region has 14 residues. V was trimmed by 4 bases and J by 2 bases, leaving 12 bases between them. Here the CDR3 DNA reads TGTGCCAGCAGTTCATCAGGTTTAGCCTACGAGCAGTACTTC. Encoded protein: CASSSSGLAYEQYF.

This clonotype was detected many times. V gene TRBV29-1 combines with J gene TRBJ1-1; D uncertain. Germline CDR1 and CDR2: SQVTM and ANQGSEA. This CDR3 has 13 residues. Trimming took 7 bases from V and 1 from J, leaving 13 bases between them. CDR3 in amino acids: CSATALGNTEAFF. CDR3 nucleotides: TGCAGCGCTACAGCCTTGGGGAACACTGAAGCTTTCTTT.

This chain joins TRBV4-3 and TRBJ2-7, with 7 nucleotides matching TRBD1. The CDR3 is 15 amino acids. CDR1 and CDR2 (germline): LGHNA, YSLEER. After removal of 8 bases from V and 3 bases from J, the junction contained 13 bases not matched to a gene. In DNA, the CDR3 is TGCGCCAGCTCCTCGGCCCGACAGGGAGTCTACGAGCAGTACTTC. Amino acid sequence: CASSSARQGVYEQYF.

In regard to this clonotype: Being one base from a much bigger clone, this may be a read error. The rearrangement links TRBV7-2 to TRBJ1-1, with unresolved D. Germline CDR1 reads SGHTA; CDR2 reads FQGNSA. The CDR3 loop spans 15 amino acids. The CDR3: CPSSLGRALNTEAFF. DNA of the CDR3: TGTCCCAGCAGCTTAGGGAGGGCTTTAAACACTGAAGCTTTCTTT.

A few counts support this clonotype. This rearrangement joins TRBV6-1 to TRBJ1-6, with D unresolved. V lost 7 bases, J lost 10 bases, and 23 bases lay in between. The CDR3 has 16 residues. CDR1 and CDR2 from the germline V gene are MNHNS and SASEGT. The CDR3 loop is CASILRWTSKGSPLHF. As DNA, the CDR3 is TGTGCCAGCATACTCCGGTGGACCAGCAAGGGCTCACCCCTCCACTTT.

V gene TRBV12-3 or TRBV12-4 combines with J gene TRBJ1-3; D gene ambiguous. The CDR3 has 13 amino acids. Trimming stripped 2 bases from V and 6 bases from J, with 8 bases between. The CDR3 sequence is CASSLTATNTIYF. CDR3 nucleotides: TGTGCCAGCAGTTTAACGGCAACAAACACCATATATTTT.

This clonotype has ten or more counts. The chain joins TRBV4-1 to TRBJ2-4; either TRBD1 or TRBD2 may supply D (5 bases each). This CDR3 has 15 residues. Trimming took off 0 bases at V and 9 bases at J, with 15 bases between the two ends. CDR1 is MGHRA, CDR2 YSYEKL, per germline. CDR3 residues: CASSQDAQDGAIQYF. In DNA form, the CDR3 reads TGCGCCAGCAGCCAAGATGCCCAGGACGGGGCCATTCAGTACTTC.

The V gene is TRBV24-1, the J gene TRBJ1-2; TRBD1 might be the D (6 bases). The germline V gene has CDR1 KGHDR and CDR2 SFDVKD. Trimming shortened V by 2 bases and J by 0 bases, and 6 bases separated the two germline ends. This CDR3 is 14 amino acids long. CDR3 bases: TGTGCCACCAGTGATTGGACAGCTAACTATGGCTACACCTTC. Amino acid sequence: CATSDWTANYGYTF.

This clonotype has just a few counts. This chain connects TRBV12-3 or TRBV12-4 to TRBJ1-2, with a tentative D call TRBD1 (6 bases). CDR3 size: 14 residues. V lost 5 bases to trimming and J lost 0 bases, with 10 bases between them. CDR3 loop: CASSTQGTNYGYTF. The CDR3 DNA reads TGTGCCAGCAGTACACAGGGTACTAACTATGGCTACACCTTC.

This clonotype was counted only a few times. The V call is TRBV7-2, the J call TRBJ2-3, with 13 nucleotides matching TRBD2. V gave up 0 bases and J gave up 5 bases; unmatched junction bases: 5. This CDR3 is 17 amino acids long. The germline V gene encodes CDR1 SGHTA and CDR2 FQGNSA. Here the CDR3 DNA reads TGTGCCAGCAGCTTAGCGCAACGGACTAGCGGGGGAGATACGCAGTATTTT. This encodes CASSLAQRTSGGDTQYF.

This clonotype was seen a handful of times. The chain carries TRBV9 and TRBJ2-1; 16 bases match TRBD2. Trimming at V came to 4 bases and at J to 9 bases, leaving 13 bases not matched to a gene. Looked up from germline, CDR1 is SGDLS and CDR2 is YYNGEE. The CDR3 spans 18 residues. CDR3 sequence: CASSPIGTSGGAVGEQFF. CDR3 sequence (DNA): TGTGCCAGCAGCCCCATCGGGACTAGCGGGGGGGCGGTTGGTGAGCAGTTCTTC.